This T cell receptor beta chain was sequenced in a study of OX40 agonist ivuxolimab in advanced cancers. Overall study context: Intravenous ivuxolimab at 0.01 to 10 mg/kg was given to patients every 2 weeks. From about 23 to 85 years was the age range, with a mean of roughly 59 years, and about 83% were male. Earlier anti-PD-1, anti-PD-L1 or anti-CTLA-4 therapy was permitted; around 40% had received some.

In regard to this clone: Its antigen is not identified.

Study-level findings and limits: There was clonal expansion of CD4+ and CD8+ blood T cells by week 6 at 0.1 to 3.0 mg/kg.

Per germline, CDR1 SQVTM and CDR2 ANQGSEA. The CDR3 loop spans 12 amino acids. The V end was cut by 4 bases, the J end by 1 base, with 4 bases between. Sequencing was performed with immunoSEQ multiplex PCR; in TCRdb, only in-frame clones are kept and a portion is missing. In the table there are almost 80,000 clones, under 90% of which are singletons. This sequence was found in an adult with an advanced solid tumor such as melanoma, head and neck, liver or kidney cancer. Here the sequenced sample was CD4+ or CD8+ T cells sorted from blood, taken in a trial of the OX40 agonist ivuxolimab. V is TRBV29-1 and J is TRBJ2-2; D is unclear. The CDR3 sequence: CSVGKNTGELFF. Written as DNA, the CDR3 is TGCAGCGTTGGAAAGAACACCGGGGAGCTGTTTTTT.